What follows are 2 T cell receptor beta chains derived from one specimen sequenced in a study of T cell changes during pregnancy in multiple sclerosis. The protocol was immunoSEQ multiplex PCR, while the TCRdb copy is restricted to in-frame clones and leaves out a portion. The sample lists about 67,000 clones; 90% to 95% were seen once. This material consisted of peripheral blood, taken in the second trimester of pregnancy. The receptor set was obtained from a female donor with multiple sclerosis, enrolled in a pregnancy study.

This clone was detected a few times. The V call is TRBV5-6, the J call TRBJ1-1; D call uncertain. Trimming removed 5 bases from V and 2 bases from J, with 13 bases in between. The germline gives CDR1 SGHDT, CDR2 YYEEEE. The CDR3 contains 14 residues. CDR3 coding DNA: TGTGCCAGCAGACCCGTGAACAGTAACACTGAAGCTTTCTTT. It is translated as CASRPVNSNTEAFF.

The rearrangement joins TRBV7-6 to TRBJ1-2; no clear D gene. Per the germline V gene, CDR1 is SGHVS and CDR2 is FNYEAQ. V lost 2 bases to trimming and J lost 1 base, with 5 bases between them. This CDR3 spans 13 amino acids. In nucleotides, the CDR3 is TGTGCCAGCAGCTTACCCAATAACTATGGCTACACCTTC. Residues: CASSLPNNYGYTF.